This entry describes one T cell receptor beta chain. The antigen is unknown. One junction end does not reproduce the germline sequence, and a read error may be involved. This specimen includes other DNA sequences encoding the same CDR3. This specimen comes from a study of stem cell transplantation in POMP-related autoinflammatory disease. Across the whole study: The study hypothesized thymoproteasome defects skew the TRB repertoire via impaired CD8+ selection. Study results and limitations: Patients with PRAID showed a restricted number of unique TRB V-J gene pairings.

Measured with immunoSEQ multiplex PCR; TCRdb has only the in-frame clones, and not every one. In the table there are approximately 30,000 clones, around nine tenths of which are singletons. Germline values: CDR1 MDHEN, CDR2 SYDVKM. The CDR3 covers 15 residues. Sequenced here: CD4+ T cells from PBMCs, sampled before stem cell transplantation. The sequence came from a human donor with POMP-related autoinflammation and immune dysregulation (PRAID). The rearrangement uses TRBV28 and TRBJ1-5; D gene ambiguous. CDR3 DNA sequence: TGTGCTAGCAGTTTCCCTGGACGGTTCTATCAGCCCCAGCATTTT. Its protein product is CASSFPGRFYQPQHF.